What follows are 26 T cell receptor beta chains derived from one specimen sequenced in a study of blood T cell repertoires in COVID-19 (dated by TCRdb to between 2020 and 2021). Libraries were made using the immunoSEQ multiplex PCR assay. TCRdb took over this immuneACCESS table, retaining in-frame rearrangements with V and J assigned. Such tables are incomplete; in checked studies, under half of the missing clones stem from an unresolved V gene, and the remainder is unexplained. The sample table holds under 150,000 clones, of which 88% were seen once. 1.2% of the sample is in the top ten clones. The specimen sequenced was PBMCs or T cells enriched from blood (not recorded which). These receptor sequences come from a woman in her twenties or thirties with acute COVID-19.

V is TRBV5-1 and J is TRBJ1-5, with D possibly matching TRBD1 (5 bases). The length of the CDR3 is 14 residues. Germline CDR1 SGHRS, CDR2 YFSETQ. The ends were cut back, 1 base at V and 6 bases at J, with 11 bases in the middle. The CDR3 loop reads CASSLHRSGQPQHF. The CDR3, as DNA: TGCGCCAGCAGCTTGCACAGGTCGGGTCAGCCCCAGCATTTT.

CDR3 sequence (DNA): TGTGCCAGCAGCGAAGGACTAGCGGAGGGGGTTTGGGCCTACAATGAGCAGTTCTTC. Amino acids: CASSEGLAEGVWAYNEQFF. The chain joins TRBV14 to TRBJ2-1, with 10 positions matching TRBD2. CDR3 size: 19 residues. Germline V gene sequence: CDR1 SGHDN, CDR2 FVKESK. V gave up 5 bases and J gave up 2 bases; unmatched junction bases: 15.

This rearrangement joins TRBV28 to TRBJ2-3; 7 positions agree with TRBD1. CDR1 is MDHEN and CDR2 is SYDVKM in the germline V gene. V dropped 6 bases and J dropped 1; count of bases not matched to a gene: 13. The CDR3 loop spans 17 amino acids. CDR3 protein: CASRDLGQDGGTDTQYF. The DNA for the CDR3 is TGTGCCAGCAGGGACCTCGGACAGGACGGGGGCACAGATACGCAGTATTTT. The full variable domain, with the rest looked up from reference TRBV28 and TRBJ2-3, is DVKVTQSSRYLVKRTGEKVFLECVQDMDHENMFWYRQDPGLGLRLIYFSYDVKMKEKGDIPEGYSVSREKKERFSLILESASTNQTSMYLCASRDLGQDGGTDTQYFGPGTRLTVL.

The chain links TRBV27 to TRBJ1-6; 7 bases are shared with TRBD1. The CDR3 sequence is 15 residues long. J lost 4 bases, V lost 8 bases, and 8 bases had no gene match. The germline gives CDR1 MNHEY, CDR2 SMNVEV (reference sequence). The CDR3, as DNA: TGTGCCAGCCGACAGGGCTCTACTTATAATTCACCCCTCCACTTT. Translated, it gives CASRQGSTYNSPLHF.

V usage is TRBV3-1 (or the pseudogene TRBV3-2) and J usage is TRBJ2-2; TRBD2 matches at 7 bases. V trimming: 4 bases; J trimming: 0 bases; junction bases outside the gene matches: 11. Per the germline V gene, CDR1 is LGHDT and CDR2 is YNNKEL (reference sequence). The CDR3 contains 18 residues. The CDR3 DNA sequence: TGTGCCAGCAGCCCCAAGTGGGACTACAGCGCGAACACCGGGGAGCTGTTTTTT. It translates to CASSPKWDYSANTGELFF.

The V and J genes are TRBV2 and TRBJ2-5; TRBD2 is a possible D gene (7 bases). V dropped 4 bases and J dropped 8 bases, with 14 bases sitting between them. The CDR3 spans 13 residues. Germline-derived CDR1 and CDR2 are SNHLY and FYNNEI. The CDR3 DNA sequence: TGTGCCAGCAGTGCAGGAGGGGGGGCAACCCAGTACTTC. It translates to CASSAGGGATQYF.

With regard to this clone: Other DNA sequences in this specimen translate into the identical CDR3. The chain recombines TRBV18 with TRBJ2-7, with TRBD1 identical over 10 bases. The CDR3 extends over 12 amino acids. CDR1 is KGHSH, CDR2 LQKENI, per germline. V shed 5 bases, J shed 5 bases, and the junction held 0 bases outside the gene matches. The CDR3 region is CASSGTGDEQYF. The CDR3 DNA follows: TGTGCCAGCTCAGGGACAGGGGACGAGCAGTACTTC.

The J gene is TRBJ1-2, the V gene TRBV7-9; TRBD1 might be the D (5 bases). V shed 1 base and J shed 8 bases, with 11 bases lying between them. Germline CDR1 reads SEHNR; CDR2 reads FQNEAQ (reference sequence). The CDR3 contains 13 residues. Written as DNA, the CDR3 is TGTGCCAGCAGCTTAGAGGCAGGGAAGGGCTACACCTTC. Its protein is CASSLEAGKGYTF.

The chain is built from TRBV27 and TRBJ1-1; tentatively, D is TRBD1 (6 bases). V lost 5 bases to trimming and J lost 4 bases, with 14 bases between them. The CDR3 runs 14 residues. Germline CDR1 MNHEY, CDR2 SMNVEV (reference sequence). Here the CDR3 DNA reads TGTGCCAGCAGTAGGGGGTCGACGGCCACTGAAGCTTTCTTT. This sequence encodes CASSRGSTATEAFF.

The V call is TRBV14, the J call TRBJ2-5; TRBD2 aligns across 11 bases. CDR1 and CDR2 (germline): SGHDN, FVKESK. The CDR3 consists of 15 residues. With V trimmed by 5 bases and J by 4 bases, 6 bases remained unmatched. Here the CDR3 DNA reads TGTGCCAGCAGCTATCTAGCGGGAGGAGGAGAGACCCAGTACTTC. Translating it yields CASSYLAGGGETQYF. Full variable domain (remainder filled in from reference TRBV14 and TRBJ2-5): EAGVTQFPSHSVIEKGQTVTLRCDPISGHDNLYWYRRVMGKEIKFLLHFVKESKQDESGMPNNRFLAERTGGTYSTLKVQPAELEDSGVYFCASSYLAGGGETQYFGPGTRLLVL.

The chain links TRBV2 to TRBJ1-5; 9 bases are a match to TRBD1. After removal of 5 bases from V and 0 bases from J, the junction contained 5 bases not matched to a gene. The CDR3 spans 16 residues. Germline V gives CDR1 SNHLY, CDR2 FYNNEI. The CDR3 loop reads CASSPGQGSSNQPQHF. CDR3 coding DNA: TGTGCCAGCAGTCCGGGACAGGGCTCTAGCAATCAGCCCCAGCATTTT. Filled out from reference TRBV2 and TRBJ1-5, the complete variable domain reads EPEVTQTPSHQVTQMGQEVILRCVPISNHLYFYWYRQILGQKVEFLVSFYNNEISEKSEIFDDQFSVERPDGSNFTLKIRSTKLEDSAMYFCASSPGQGSSNQPQHFGDGTRLSIL.

The rearrangement links TRBV7-2 to TRBJ1-1; 9 bases map to TRBD1. CDR3 length: 17 amino acids. V shed 4 bases, J shed 1 base, and the junction held 10 bases outside the gene matches. Looked up from germline, CDR1 is SGHTA and CDR2 is FQGNSA. The CDR3 loop reads CASSYEPGQGWNTEAFF. The CDR3 nucleotides read TGTGCCAGCAGCTACGAACCGGGACAGGGTTGGAACACTGAAGCTTTCTTT. Together with reference TRBV7-2 and TRBJ1-1, the CDR3 gives the full variable domain: GAGVSQSPSNKVTEKGKDVELRCDPISGHTALYWYRQSLGQGLEFLIYFQGNSAPDKSGLPSDRFSAERTGGSVSTLTIQRTQQEDSAVYLCASSYEPGQGWNTEAFFGQGTRLTVV.

This clone was counted a few times. The CDR3 loop reads CASSFPPGTGGAGGANVLTF. CDR3 nucleotides: TGTGCCAGTAGTTTCCCCCCCGGGACAGGGGGCGCTGGGGGGGCCAACGTCCTGACTTTC. V usage is TRBV19 and J usage is TRBJ2-6, with TRBD1 identical over 12 bases. This CDR3 has 20 amino acids. CDR1 and CDR2 (germline): LNHDA, SQIVND (reference sequence). V lost 5 bases to trimming and J lost 4 bases; unmatched junction nucleotides: 15. Filled out from reference TRBV19 and TRBJ2-6, the complete variable domain reads DGGITQSPKYLFRKEGQNVTLSCEQNLNHDAMYWYRQDPGQGLRLIYYSQIVNDFQKGDIAEGYSVSREKKESFPLTVTSAQKNPTAFYLCASSFPPGTGGAGGANVLTFGAGSRLTVL.

This rearrangement joins TRBV7-2 to TRBJ1-2, with TRBD1 as a possible D gene (6 bases). Trimming removed 4 bases from V and 4 bases from J, with 13 bases in between. This CDR3 spans 14 amino acids. The V gene's germline CDR1 is SGHTA and CDR2 FQGNSA. CDR3 bases: TGTGCCAGCAGCTATACAGGGAGGGCCTATGGCTACACCTTC. Its translation: CASSYTGRAYGYTF.

The chain combines TRBV2 with TRBJ1-6; tentatively, D is TRBD1 (5 bases). Germline V gives CDR1 SNHLY, CDR2 FYNNEI. The CDR3 sequence is 15 residues long. Between the trimmed V and J ends, which lost 5 bases and 1 base, there was a span of 9 bases. Here the CDR3 reads CASSPQGSYNSPLHF. In DNA form, the CDR3 reads TGTGCCAGCAGTCCGCAGGGATCCTATAATTCACCCCTCCACTTT.

This clone was detected only a few times. J is TRBJ1-2 and V is TRBV28, with D unclear. The V end lost 6 bases, the J end lost 2 bases, and 10 bases lay between the germline ends. Looked up from germline, CDR1 is MDHEN and CDR2 is SYDVKM. The CDR3 has 13 residues. DNA for the CDR3: TGTGCCAGCAGCTATGACACAAACTATGGCTACACCTTC. This sequence encodes CASSYDTNYGYTF.

This chain connects TRBV3-1 (or the pseudogene TRBV3-2) to TRBJ2-1; TRBD2 aligns across 12 bases. CDR1 and CDR2 from the germline V gene are LGHDT and YNNKEL (reference sequence). This CDR3 has 13 amino acids. V lost 5 bases, J lost 7 bases, and 0 bases stayed unmatched. Written as DNA, the CDR3 is TGTGCCAGCAGCGGACTAGCGGGAAATGAGCAGTTCTTC. It translates to CASSGLAGNEQFF.

The chain combines TRBV28 with TRBJ2-2, with 9 bases that match TRBD2. This CDR3 region has 15 residues. CDR1 is MDHEN and CDR2 is SYDVKM in the germline V gene. Trimming at V came to 3 bases and at J to 7 bases, leaving 6 bases not matched to a gene. This chain's CDR3 is CASSLAGGPVGELFF. Here the CDR3 DNA reads TGTGCCAGCAGTTTGGCGGGAGGGCCGGTCGGGGAGCTGTTTTTT.

The V gene is TRBV15, the J gene TRBJ1-4; D is ambiguous. Trimming took 8 bases from V and 5 from J, leaving 12 bases between them. Per germline, CDR1 LNHNV and CDR2 YYDKDF (reference sequence). The CDR3 sequence is 13 residues long. The CDR3 is CATEEARNEKLFF. The CDR3 coding sequence is TGTGCCACCGAAGAGGCCCGGAATGAAAAACTGTTTTTT.

The gene calls are TRBV28 and TRBJ2-3; D may be TRBD2 (6 bases). Germline lookup yields CDR1 MDHEN and CDR2 SYDVKM. The length of the CDR3 is 14 residues. Between the trimmed V and J ends, which lost 6 bases and 0 bases, there was a span of 10 bases. In nucleotides, the CDR3 is TGTGCCAGCAGCCATAGCGGTAGCACAGATACGCAGTATTTT. Residues: CASSHSGSTDTQYF.

The V and J genes are TRBV6-2 or TRBV6-3 and TRBJ2-5; TRBD2 agrees at 9 bases. V shed 8 bases, J shed 5 bases, and the junction held 15 bases outside the gene matches. This CDR3 region has 16 residues. Germline V gives CDR1 MNHEY, CDR2 SVGEGT. CDR3 region: CASGPTTSGVGETQYF. The CDR3 DNA follows: TGTGCCAGCGGCCCTACGACTAGCGGAGTCGGGGAGACCCAGTACTTC.

This chain joins TRBV30 and TRBJ2-2; maybe TRBD1 (5 bases). The ends were cut back, 4 bases at V and 2 bases at J, with 11 bases in the middle. The CDR3 runs to 14 residues. The V gene's germline CDR1 is GTSNPN and CDR2 SVGIG (reference sequence). DNA for the CDR3: TGTGCCTGGATGGCAGGGTATAACACCGGGGAGCTGTTTTTT. Its translation is CAWMAGYNTGELFF. The variable domain in full, completed from reference TRBV30 and TRBJ2-2, reads SQTIHQWPATLVQPVGSPLSLECTVEGTSNPNLYWYRQAAGRGLQLLFYSVGIGQISSEVPQNLSASRPQDRQFILSSKKLLLSDSGFYLCAWMAGYNTGELFFGEGSRLTVL.

The chain links TRBV19 to TRBJ2-1, with 10 bases fitting TRBD2. The length of the CDR3 is 18 residues. J lost 1 base, V lost 5 bases, and 11 bases had no gene match. CDR1 is LNHDA, CDR2 SQIVND, per germline (reference sequence). The CDR3 region is CASSHAGRTSGSYNEQFF. The CDR3 nucleotides read TGTGCCAGTAGTCACGCAGGGAGGACTAGCGGTTCCTACAATGAGCAGTTCTTC. The whole variable domain, filled in from reference TRBV19 and TRBJ2-1, reads DGGITQSPKYLFRKEGQNVTLSCEQNLNHDAMYWYRQDPGQGLRLIYYSQIVNDFQKGDIAEGYSVSREKKESFPLTVTSAQKNPTAFYLCASSHAGRTSGSYNEQFFGPGTRLTVL.

The V gene is TRBV30, the J gene TRBJ1-1, with D unresolved. CDR1 GTSNPN and CDR2 SVGIG come from the germline V gene (reference sequence). The CDR3 extends over 15 amino acids. V lost 0 bases and J 1 base, leaving 12 bases between the germline ends. The CDR3 loop reads CAWSVREGWNTEAFF. CDR3 sequence (DNA): TGTGCCTGGAGTGTACGGGAAGGCTGGAACACTGAAGCTTTCTTT.

The rearrangement uses TRBV28 and TRBJ2-7, with D possibly TRBD2 on 6 matching bases. V was clipped by 6 bases and J by 6 bases, with 18 bases between them. This CDR3 is built from 14 residues. Germline lookup yields CDR1 MDHEN and CDR2 SYDVKM. This chain's CDR3 is CASSTPPGVGEQYF. The CDR3 DNA reads as TGTGCCAGCAGCACACCTCCGGGGGTGGGCGAGCAGTACTTC. Full variable domain (rest looked up from reference TRBV28 and TRBJ2-7): DVKVTQSSRYLVKRTGEKVFLECVQDMDHENMFWYRQDPGLGLRLIYFSYDVKMKEKGDIPEGYSVSREKKERFSLILESASTNQTSMYLCASSTPPGVGEQYFGPGTRLTVT.

The chain combines TRBV27 with TRBJ1-1; 9 bases are a match to TRBD1. Germline loops: CDR1 MNHEY, CDR2 SMNVEV (reference sequence). V trimming: 0 bases; J trimming: 3 bases; junction bases outside the gene matches: 2. The CDR3 runs to 15 residues. The CDR3 loop reads CASSLSTGGDTEAFF. Here the CDR3 DNA reads TGTGCCAGCAGTTTATCGACAGGGGGGGACACTGAAGCTTTCTTT.